The rows below give T cell receptor beta chains drawn from one sample of a study of T cells in Graves' hyperthyroidism and ophthalmopathy. TCRdb re-analysed the multiplex PCR reads in MiXCR, keeping a single row per CDR3 protein. The table records about 350,000 distinct CDR3 sequences, about 19% of them present only once. What was sequenced was blood. The source is a woman between 18 and 30 years old with Graves' hyperthyroidism. The CDR3 runs from the conserved cysteine through the conserved F or W. The D gene is left open where the match is weak. Where a row states a size, it is once, few, many or the class of an expanded clone; other rows omit it.

v_gene	j_gene	d_gene	len	abundance	CDR3aa	CDR3nt
TRBV9	TRBJ2-3	NA	16	few	CASSAGSAPRTDTQYF	TGTGCCAGCAGCGCCGGATCAGCCCCTCGCACAGATACGCAGTATTTT
TRBV4-1	TRBJ2-7	NA	16	many	CASSRTDRQSSYEQYF	TGCGCCAGCAGCCGTACCGACAGGCAGAGCTCCTACGAGCAGTACTTC
TRBV30	TRBJ1-5	NA	13	many	CAWSVRSNQPQHF	TGTGCCTGGAGTGTCCGAAGCAATCAGCCCCAGCATTTT
TRBV11-2	TRBJ1-1	TRBD1	14	many	CASSLETGVTEAFF	TGTGCCAGCAGCTTAGAGACAGGGGTTACTGAAGCTTTCTTT
TRBV27	TRBJ1-5	NA	15	many	CASSFTGGGNQPQHF	TGTGCCAGCAGTTTTACGGGCGGGGGCAATCAGCCCCAGCATTTT
TRBV24-1	TRBJ2-7	NA	15	many	CATSDSFVTGNEQYF	TGTGCCACCAGTGACTCATTTGTGACGGGCAACGAGCAGTACTTC
TRBV6-5	TRBJ2-7	NA	12	medium-sized	CASSYDRYEQYF	TGTGCCAGCAGTTACGACAGATACGAGCAGTACTTC
TRBV20-1	TRBJ1-2	NA	13	many	CSARETGRWGYTF	TGCAGTGCTAGAGAAACAGGGAGGTGGGGCTACACCTTC
TRBV4-1	TRBJ2-5	NA	15	NA	CASSRTYRTQETQYF	TGCGCCAGCAGCCGGACTTACAGGACTCAAGAGACCCAGTACTTC
TRBV19	TRBJ1-1	NA	14	NA	CASGLDRTNTEAFF	TGTGCCAGTGGGTTAGATCGAACGAACACTGAAGCTTTCTTT
TRBV10-1	TRBJ2-2	NA	14	NA	CASRAGTVTGELFF	TGCGCCAGCAGAGCCGGGACGGTGACCGGGGAGCTGTTTTTT
TRBV5-1	TRBJ1-1	NA	14	many	CASSLGQKNTEAFF	TGCGCCAGCAGCTTGGGCCAGAAGAACACTGAAGCTTTCTTT
TRBV6-1	TRBJ2-5	NA	14	many	CASSETHSRETQYF	TGTGCCAGCAGTGAAACGCATAGTAGAGAGACCCAGTACTTC
TRBV18	TRBJ1-1	NA	14	many	CASSPSGSSTEAFF	TGTGCCAGCTCACCGAGCGGATCCTCCACTGAAGCTTTCTTT
TRBV5-1	TRBJ1-1	TRBD1	15	many	CASSFSLGQGSEAFF	TGCGCCAGCAGCTTCTCCCTGGGACAGGGCTCTGAAGCTTTCTTT
TRBV27	TRBJ2-7	TRBD2	13	many	CASSFSSGEGQYF	TGTGCCAGCAGTTTTTCTAGCGGGGAGGGGCAGTACTTC
TRBV20-1	TRBJ2-7	TRBD2	13	NA	CSAPGGGTYEQYF	TGCAGTGCCCCGGGGGGAGGCACCTACGAGCAGTACTTC
TRBV7-9	TRBJ1-1	NA	13	many	CASSSSGGTEAFF	TGTGCCAGCAGCTCTTCTGGAGGCACTGAAGCTTTCTTT
TRBV2	TRBJ2-7	TRBD1	14	NA	CAINRDRDSYEQYF	TGTGCCATTAACCGGGACAGGGATTCCTACGAGCAGTACTTC
TRBV11-2	TRBJ2-5	TRBD2	15	many	CASTTAVAGGETQYF	TGTGCCAGCACCACGGCGGTAGCGGGGGGGGAGACCCAGTACTTC
TRBV19	TRBJ1-2	TRBD1	14	many	CASSIFRDSYGYTF	TGTGCCAGTAGTATTTTCCGGGACAGCTATGGCTACACCTTC
TRBV12-3/TRBV12-4	TRBJ1-2	NA	14	NA	CASSILQGVDGYTF	TGTGCCAGCAGTATCCTACAGGGTGTGGACGGCTACACCTTC
TRBV5-1	TRBJ1-1	NA	14	few	CASSFGDGDTEAFF	TGCGCCAGCAGCTTCGGGGACGGAGACACTGAAGCTTTCTTT
TRBV7-2	TRBJ2-7	NA	15	many	CASSLASGPLYEQYF	TGTGCCAGCAGCTTAGCGAGTGGTCCCCTCTACGAGCAGTACTTC
TRBV24-1	TRBJ2-7	NA	16	many	CATSPSGGVTLDEQYF	TGTGCCACCAGTCCCTCTGGCGGGGTAACGCTAGACGAGCAGTACTTC
TRBV6-5	TRBJ1-2	TRBD1	15	once	CASRLPRTGSYGYTF	TGTGCCAGCAGACTACCGAGGACAGGGAGTTATGGCTACACCTTC
TRBV6-1	TRBJ2-5	NA	15	few	CASSDQAGAVETQYF	TGTGCCAGCAGTGACCAGGCAGGGGCCGTTGAGACCCAGTATTTC
TRBV6-5	TRBJ2-2	NA	15	NA	CASSYAAENTGELFF	TGTGCCAGCAGTTACGCGGCAGAGAACACCGGGGAGCTGTTTTTT
TRBV18	TRBJ1-2	NA	16	few	CASSQGTAGSNYGYTF	TGTGCCAGCTCCCAGGGCACGGCAGGGTCTAACTATGGCTACACCTTC
TRBV2	TRBJ1-1	NA	15	many	CASRARGKVNTEAFF	TGTGCCAGCAGAGCCCGGGGGAAGGTGAACACTGAAGCTTTCTTT
TRBV5-1	TRBJ1-1	NA	14	many	CASSLGPRYTEAFF	TGCGCCAGCAGCTTGGGACCCAGGTACACTGAAGCTTTCTTT
TRBV10-3	TRBJ1-1	NA	14	NA	CAIRDLRMNTEAFF	TGTGCCATCAGGGACTTACGCATGAACACTGAAGCTTTCTTT
TRBV7-9	TRBJ1-2	NA	10	many	CASSPTLYTF	TGTGCCAGCAGCCCTACCCTCTACACCTTC
TRBV7-2	TRBJ2-7	TRBD2	15	many	CASSLAPGEGYEQYF	TGTGCCAGCAGCTTAGCCCCGGGGGAGGGGTACGAGCAGTACTTC
TRBV5-6	TRBJ1-5	NA	16	few	CASSLERAQGNQPQHF	TGTGCCAGCAGCTTGGAAAGGGCGCAGGGCAATCAGCCCCAGCATTTT
TRBV6-1	TRBJ1-2	TRBD1	14	many	CASSVRQGEGGYTF	TGTGCCAGCAGTGTCCGACAGGGCGAGGGGGGCTACACCTTC
TRBV4-1	TRBJ2-7	TRBD2	17	many	CASSQEEWGGTYVGQYF	TGCGCCAGCAGCCAAGAAGAGTGGGGGGGAACCTATGTGGGGCAGTACTTC
TRBV12-3/TRBV12-4	TRBJ2-4	NA	12	many	CASSHPGSIQYF	TGTGCCAGCAGCCATCCAGGGAGCATTCAGTACTTC
TRBV6-5	TRBJ2-5	NA	15	many	CASSTGPNADETQYF	TGTGCCAGCAGTACTGGACCCAACGCGGATGAGACCCAGTACTTC
TRBV30	TRBJ2-7	NA	15	NA	CAWSGPGRSDYEQYF	TGTGCCTGGAGCGGACCGGGACGCTCGGACTACGAGCAGTACTTC
TRBV18	TRBJ1-2	TRBD1	15	many	CASSPGQGADYGYTF	TGTGCCAGCTCACCGGGACAGGGGGCGGACTATGGCTACACCTTC
TRBV18	TRBJ1-1	NA	15	many	CASSLASPGNGEAFF	TGTGCCAGCTCACTGGCCTCCCCGGGGAACGGTGAAGCTTTCTTT
TRBV12-3/TRBV12-4	TRBJ1-5	TRBD1	14	NA	CASSGTGSNQPQHF	TGTGCCAGCAGTGGGACAGGAAGCAATCAGCCCCAGCATTTT
TRBV10-3	TRBJ2-7	NA	14	NA	CAISESTATYEQYF	TGTGCCATCAGTGAGTCGACGGCTACCTACGAGCAGTACTTC
TRBV3-1	TRBJ2-7	TRBD2	13	many	CASSPSAAGGQYF	TGTGCCAGCAGCCCCTCGGCGGCGGGGGGCCAGTACTTC
TRBV20-1	TRBJ1-1	NA	15	many	CSADGGRGGNTEAFF	TGCAGTGCGGACGGGGGGAGAGGGGGGAACACTGAAGCTTTCTTT
TRBV11-2	TRBJ2-5	NA	16	many	CASSLVSSLGGVTQYF	TGTGCCAGCAGCTTAGTGTCCAGCCTCGGGGGAGTGACCCAGTACTTC
TRBV27	TRBJ2-7	TRBD1	14	many	CASSQQGARYEQYF	TGTGCCAGCAGTCAACAGGGGGCGCGTTACGAGCAGTACTTC
TRBV2	TRBJ2-7	TRBD1	13	many	CASQGQAFYEQYF	TGTGCCAGCCAGGGACAGGCCTTCTACGAGCAGTACTTC
TRBV6-2/TRBV6-3	TRBJ1-2	TRBD1	17	NA	CVSSYVPRQGWGDGYTF	TGTGTCAGCAGTTATGTACCCCGACAGGGGTGGGGAGATGGCTACACCTTC
TRBV2	TRBJ2-5	TRBD2	14	many	CASSLAGAWETQYF	TGTGCCAGCAGTCTAGCGGGGGCTTGGGAGACCCAGTACTTC
TRBV28	TRBJ2-4	TRBD1	14	many	CASRADRGENIQYF	TGTGCCAGCAGGGCGGACAGGGGAGAAAACATTCAGTACTTC
TRBV2	TRBJ1-5	NA	13	many	CASSDGRGQPQHF	TGTGCCAGCAGTGATGGCAGGGGTCAGCCCCAGCATTTT
TRBV6-5	TRBJ1-5	TRBD1	16	many	CASSSRDRGLNQPQHF	TGTGCCAGCAGTTCCCGAGACAGGGGGCTCAATCAGCCCCAGCATTTT
TRBV28	TRBJ2-7	NA	12	many	CASHEGSYEQYF	TGTGCCAGCCATGAGGGATCCTACGAGCAGTACTTC
TRBV11-3	TRBJ1-1	TRBD1	13	many	CASSSGQAFEAFF	TGTGCCAGCAGCTCCGGACAGGCGTTTGAAGCTTTCTTT
TRBV20-1	TRBJ2-5	NA	14	many	CSASPPSVEETQYF	TGCAGTGCTAGCCCACCATCAGTCGAAGAGACCCAGTACTTC
TRBV5-1	TRBJ1-3	NA	13	many	CASSAQGGDTIYF	TGCGCCAGCAGTGCGCAGGGAGGAGACACCATATATTTT
TRBV18	TRBJ2-7	TRBD1	15	many	CASSPPARQGTVQYF	TGTGCCAGCTCACCACCGGCACGACAGGGGACCGTGCAGTACTTC